This T cell receptor (beta chain) was sequenced for a study of identical twins. General observations from the study: Memory repertoires lacked the insertion deficit that abundant cord blood beta clonotypes showed. In zero-insertion analyses, partial confounding could arise from invariant MAIT and iNKT cells.

Each cDNA held unique molecular identifiers, and template switching gave it a universal primer site. Each CDR3 protein is one row after TCRdb ran MiXCR on the 5' RACE reads. The table lists 450,000 or so distinct CDR3 sequences, approximately 15% of them singletons, with about 0.52% in the top ten. This clonotype was counted only a few times. The antigen remains unidentified. The same sample was also studied in work on yellow fever vaccine responses in identical twins. That report notes: Vaccine T cell responses of twins reportedly seemed partly convergent and partly personalized.

Material: CD4+ T cells sorted from blood. The origin of this receptor is a young woman in good health.

The CDR3 here is CASSLTNRGFNNEQFF. The CDR3, as DNA: TGTGCCAGCAGCTTAACGAACAGGGGTTTTAACAATGAGCAGTTCTTC. The chain carries TRBV7-3 and TRBJ2-1; TRBD1 agrees at 7 bases. From germline, CDR1 is SGHTA and CDR2 FQGTGA. The CDR3 contains 16 residues. V shed 0 bases and J 5 bases; nucleotides not matched to a gene: 7.